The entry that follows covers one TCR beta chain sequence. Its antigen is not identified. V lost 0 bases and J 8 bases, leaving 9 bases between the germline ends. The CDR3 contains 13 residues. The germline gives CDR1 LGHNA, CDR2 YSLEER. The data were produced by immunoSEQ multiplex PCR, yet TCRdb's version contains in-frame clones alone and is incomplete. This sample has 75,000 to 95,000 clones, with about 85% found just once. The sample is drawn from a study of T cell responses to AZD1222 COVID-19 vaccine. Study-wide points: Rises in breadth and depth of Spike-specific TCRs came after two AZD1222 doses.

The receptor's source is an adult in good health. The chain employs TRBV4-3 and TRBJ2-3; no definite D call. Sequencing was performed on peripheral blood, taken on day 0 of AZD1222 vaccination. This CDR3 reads CASSQEGSGTQYF. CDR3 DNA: TGCGCCAGCAGCCAAGAGGGATCTGGTACGCAGTATTTT.